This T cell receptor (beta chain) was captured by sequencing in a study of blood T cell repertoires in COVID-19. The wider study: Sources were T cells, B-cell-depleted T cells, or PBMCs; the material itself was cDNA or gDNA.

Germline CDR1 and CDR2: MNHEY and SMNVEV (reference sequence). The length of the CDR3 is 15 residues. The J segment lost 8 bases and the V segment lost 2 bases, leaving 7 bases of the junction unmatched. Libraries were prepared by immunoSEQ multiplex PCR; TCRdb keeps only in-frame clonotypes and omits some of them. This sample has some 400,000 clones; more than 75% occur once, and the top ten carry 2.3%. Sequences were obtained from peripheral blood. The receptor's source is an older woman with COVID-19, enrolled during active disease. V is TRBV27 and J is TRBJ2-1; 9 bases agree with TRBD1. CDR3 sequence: CASSLKQGATDEQFF. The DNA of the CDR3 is TGTGCCAGCAGTTTAAAACAGGGGGCTACCGATGAGCAGTTCTTC.